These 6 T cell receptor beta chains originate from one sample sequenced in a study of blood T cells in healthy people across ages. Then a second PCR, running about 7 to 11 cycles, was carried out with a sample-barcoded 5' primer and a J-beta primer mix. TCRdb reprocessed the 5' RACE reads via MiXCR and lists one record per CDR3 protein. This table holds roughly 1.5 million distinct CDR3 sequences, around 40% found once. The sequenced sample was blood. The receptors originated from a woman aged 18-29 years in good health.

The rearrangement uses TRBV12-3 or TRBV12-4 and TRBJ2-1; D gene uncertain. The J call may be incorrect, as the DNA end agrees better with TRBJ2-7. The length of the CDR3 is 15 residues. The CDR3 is CASRDGRRRKNEQYF. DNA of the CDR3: TGTGCCAGCAGAGACGGACGCCGGAGAAAAAATGAGCAGTACTTC.

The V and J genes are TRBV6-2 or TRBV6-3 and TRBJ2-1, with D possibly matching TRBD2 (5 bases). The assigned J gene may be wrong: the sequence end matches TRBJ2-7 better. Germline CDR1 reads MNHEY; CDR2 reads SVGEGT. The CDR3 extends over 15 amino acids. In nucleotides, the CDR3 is TGTGCCAGCAGTCCACGAGGGAGCTCCTACAATGAGCAGTACTTC. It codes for CASSPRGSSYNEQYF.

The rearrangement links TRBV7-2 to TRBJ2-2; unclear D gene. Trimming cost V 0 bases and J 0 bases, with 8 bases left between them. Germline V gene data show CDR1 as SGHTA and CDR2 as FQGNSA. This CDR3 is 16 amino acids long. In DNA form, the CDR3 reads TGTGCCAGCAGCTTAGCGCATCTTTCGAACACCGGGGAGCTGTTTTTT. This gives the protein CASSLAHLSNTGELFF.

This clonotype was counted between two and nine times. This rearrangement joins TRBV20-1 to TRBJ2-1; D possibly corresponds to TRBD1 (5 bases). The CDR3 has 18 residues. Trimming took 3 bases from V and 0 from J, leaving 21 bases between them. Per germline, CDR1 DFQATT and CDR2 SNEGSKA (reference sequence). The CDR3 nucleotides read TGCAGTGCTAGCTCAGGGCGTCGCGTCTCGAGCTCCTACAATGAGCAGTTCTTC. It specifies CSASSGRRVSSSYNEQFF.

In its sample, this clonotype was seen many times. CDR3 nucleotides: TGCGCCAGCAGCTTGTCAGGGAGTGACGAAAAACTGTTTTTT. Its protein product is CASSLSGSDEKLFF. The genes are TRBV5-1 and TRBJ1-4, with TRBD1 as a possible D gene (5 bases). Looked up from germline, CDR1 is SGHRS and CDR2 is YFSETQ. Trimming stripped 1 base from V and 8 bases from J, with 12 bases between. The CDR3 extends over 14 amino acids.

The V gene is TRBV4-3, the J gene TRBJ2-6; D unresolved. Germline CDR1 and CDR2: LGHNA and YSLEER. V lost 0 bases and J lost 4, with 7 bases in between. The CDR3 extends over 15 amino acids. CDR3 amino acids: CASSQDRTGANVLTF. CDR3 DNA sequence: TGCGCCAGCAGCCAAGACAGGACCGGGGCCAACGTCCTGACTTTC.